This T cell receptor (beta chain) appears in the sequencing data of a study of blood T cell repertoires in COVID-19. Looking at the study overall: Sample material is recorded as cDNA or gDNA derived from T cells, B-cell-depleted T cells, or PBMCs.

Method: immunoSEQ multiplex PCR; TCRdb's copy keeps in-frame clones and lacks some. This repertoire shows nearly 50,000 clones, around 88% found once; its top ten account for roughly 2.1%. Sequencing was done on a sample of peripheral blood. The origin of this receptor is a woman aged 55-69 years with acute or convalescent COVID-19.

As DNA, the CDR3 is TGTGCCATCAGTGAGGGCCTAGCCAAACATTACAATGAGCAGTTCTTC. The encoded protein is CAISEGLAKHYNEQFF. This rearrangement joins TRBV10-3 to TRBJ2-1; the D gene is possibly TRBD2 (5 bases). Germline V gene data show CDR1 as ENHRY and CDR2 as SYGVKD. Trimming pared 2 bases from V and 4 bases from J, leaving 15 bases between. The CDR3 is made up of 16 amino acids.